The 29 T cell receptor beta chains below come from one sample, sequenced in a study of low-dose radiotherapy and immunotherapy resistance in tumors. Sample time point: before trial treatment. First-strand cDNA relied on TRAV- and TRBV-specific primers spanning alpha and beta chains. For amplifying TCRs, the PCR ran for about 20 cycles with Phusion, which was used together with a constant-region primer and the adapter on the V primers. MiXCR was run by TCRdb on the reads, yielding one entry per CDR3 protein. Among some 88,000 distinct CDR3 sequences listed, under 10% were seen once. The sample consisted of PBMCs, taken before treatment. Every receptor here comes from a male donor with prostate cancer.

This clonotype has at least ten counts. The chain employs TRBV28 and TRBJ2-7, with 13 bases identical to TRBD2. Germline CDR1 MDHEN, CDR2 SYDVKM. The CDR3 length is 14 residues. The trim removed 10 bases at V and 3 bases at J, leaving 6 bases unmatched. Here the CDR3 reads CATRLAGGHYEQYF. Written as DNA, the CDR3 is TGTGCCACCCGACTAGCGGGAGGCCACTACGAGCAGTACTTC. The variable domain in full, with the rest retrieved from reference TRBV28 and TRBJ2-7, is DVKVTQSSRYLVKRTGEKVFLECVQDMDHENMFWYRQDPGLGLRLIYFSYDVKMKEKGDIPEGYSVSREKKERFSLILESASTNQTSMYLCATRLAGGHYEQYFGPGTRLTVT.

This clonotype was counted many times. The CDR3 sequence is CSAKRTGEGELFF. As DNA, the CDR3 is TGCAGTGCTAAACGGACAGGAGAAGGGGAGCTGTTTTTT. J is TRBJ2-2 and V is TRBV20-1; TRBD1 matches 7 bases. The J segment lost 8 bases and the V segment lost 4 bases, leaving 7 bases of the junction unmatched. The CDR3 is 13 residues long. Germline CDR1 and CDR2: DFQATT and SNEGSKA (reference sequence).

The chain combines TRBV6-1 with TRBJ1-1; maybe TRBD1 (5 bases). This CDR3 comprises 13 residues. Trimming shortened V by 4 bases and J by 5 bases, and 11 bases separated the two germline ends. The germline V gene encodes CDR1 MNHNS and CDR2 SASEGT. The CDR3 loop reads CASSASGSTEAFF. The CDR3 nucleotides read TGTGCCAGCAGTGCATCAGGGAGTACTGAAGCTTTCTTT.

This clonotype was found many times. The J gene is TRBJ2-7, the V gene TRBV7-2, with a tentative D call TRBD1 (6 bases). CDR1 and CDR2 from the germline V gene are SGHTA and FQGNSA. V shed 2 bases and J shed 0 bases, with 11 bases lying between them. CDR3 length: 15 amino acids. CDR3 protein: CASSLYQGSSYEQYF. CDR3 nucleotides: TGTGCCAGCAGCTTATATCAGGGGAGCTCCTACGAGCAGTACTTC.

This clonotype was seen many times. V usage is TRBV12-3 or TRBV12-4 and J usage is TRBJ2-7; D assignment may be TRBD1 or TRBD2 (5 bases each). Trimming left V 3 bases short and J 4 bases short, with 10 bases between. CDR3 length: 13 amino acids. DNA of the CDR3: TGTGCCAGCAGTTTCGGGGCGCGATACGAGCAGTACTTC. This translates into CASSFGARYEQYF.

This clonotype came up many times. J is TRBJ1-2 and V is TRBV4-2; unclear D gene. Trimming took 0 bases from V and 1 from J, leaving 12 bases between them. This CDR3 has 16 amino acids. CDR1 is LGHNA, CDR2 YNFKEQ, per germline. CDR3 DNA: TGTGCCAGCAGCCAAGATAACCCCGGTTATAACTATGGCTACACCTTC. Translating gives CASSQDNPGYNYGYTF.

This clonotype came up many times. This chain uses TRBV7-3 with TRBJ2-6; D possibly matches TRBD1 or TRBD2 (5 bases each). CDR1 is SGHTA and CDR2 is FQGTGA in the germline V gene. The CDR3 sequence is 16 residues long. Between the trimmed V and J ends, which lost 5 bases and 0 bases, there was a span of 11 bases. CDR3 residues: CASSERGGSGANVLTF. The CDR3 DNA is TGTGCCAGCAGCGAGAGGGGTGGCTCTGGGGCCAACGTCCTGACTTTC.

The V and J genes are TRBV28 and TRBJ2-7, with a weak D call TRBD1 (6 bases). CDR3 length: 18 residues. The germline V gene encodes CDR1 MDHEN and CDR2 SYDVKM. V lost 5 bases, J lost 0 bases, and 23 bases lay in between. This CDR3 reads CASSPPYFGQRLSYEQYF. The DNA of the CDR3 is TGTGCCAGCAGTCCCCCCTATTTTGGACAGCGCCTCTCCTACGAGCAGTACTTC.

This clonotype was found many times. The chain is built from TRBV30 and TRBJ2-5; 7 nucleotides line up with TRBD2. Germline V gives CDR1 GTSNPN, CDR2 SVGIG (reference sequence). After removal of 2 bases from V and 3 bases from J, the junction contained 0 bases not matched to a gene. The CDR3 extends over 12 amino acids. This chain's CDR3 is CAWSSGEETQYF. The CDR3 DNA is TGTGCCTGGAGTAGCGGGGAAGAGACCCAGTACTTC.

This clonotype was picked up many times. V is TRBV29-1 and J is TRBJ2-7; TRBD1 or TRBD2 may be the D gene (5 bases each). The CDR3 runs 12 residues. V shed 7 bases and J shed 2 bases, with 12 bases lying between them. Germline CDR1 SQVTM, CDR2 ANQGSEA. The CDR3 protein is CSATAATYEQYF. The CDR3 nucleotides are TGCAGCGCGACAGCGGCAACCTACGAGCAGTACTTC.

This clonotype has at least ten counts. V usage is TRBV24-1 and J usage is TRBJ2-1; 10 bases are a match to TRBD2. This CDR3 region has 16 residues. V shed 1 base and J 7 bases; nucleotides not matched to a gene: 6. Germline-derived CDR1 and CDR2 are KGHDR and SFDVKD. The CDR3 DNA reads TGTGCCACCAGTGATTTCGGCACTAGCGGGGAAAATGAGCAGTTCTTC. This translates into CATSDFGTSGENEQFF.

This clonotype was found many times. This sequence joins TRBV7-2 and TRBJ2-2, with 9 positions matching TRBD2. CDR1 is SGHTA and CDR2 is FQGNSA in the germline V gene. CDR3 length: 17 residues. The J segment lost 4 bases and the V segment lost 1 base, leaving 7 bases of the junction unmatched. The DNA for the CDR3 is TGTGCCAGCAGCTTAGTCGCGGGAGGGCCGGGCACCGGGGAGCTGTTTTTT. Protein: CASSLVAGGPGTGELFF.

This clonotype was seen only a few times. The chain recombines TRBV28 with TRBJ2-7; possibly TRBD2 for D (5 bases). The CDR3 extends over 14 amino acids. The germline V gene encodes CDR1 MDHEN and CDR2 SYDVKM. Trimming shortened V by 6 bases and J by 1 base, and 13 bases separated the two germline ends. The CDR3 DNA is TGTGCCAGCAGATTAGCGACACAATCCTACGAGCAGTACTTC. As protein: CASRLATQSYEQYF.

At least ten counts were recorded for this clonotype. The CDR3 is CSDRGAYGYTF. The CDR3 DNA reads TGCAGCGATAGGGGGGCCTATGGCTACACCTTC. The V and J genes are TRBV29-1 and TRBJ1-2, with a possible D match to TRBD1 (6 bases). The CDR3 extends over 11 amino acids. Germline V CDR1 and CDR2: SQVTM, ANQGSEA. V dropped 7 bases and J dropped 4 bases, with 10 bases sitting between them.

This clonotype was recorded at least ten times. This sequence joins TRBV20-1 and TRBJ2-1, with 9 bases fitting TRBD2. CDR3 size: 15 residues. Germline values: CDR1 DFQATT, CDR2 SNEGSKA (reference sequence). V gave up 0 bases and J gave up 9 bases; unmatched junction bases: 9. The CDR3 DNA is TGCAGTGCTAGAGATGGTAGCGGGAGTAGTATTGAGCAGTTCTTC. It yields the protein CSARDGSGSSIEQFF.

The table lists this clonotype with many counts. The chain uses TRBV29-1 and TRBJ2-5; 8 bases match TRBD2. In germline, CDR1 is SQVTM, CDR2 ANQGSEA. The CDR3 extends over 16 amino acids. The trim removed 2 bases at V and 1 base at J, leaving 9 bases unmatched. Here the CDR3 reads CSVERELAASQETQYF. The CDR3 coding sequence is TGCAGCGTTGAAAGGGAACTAGCGGCCAGCCAAGAGACCCAGTACTTC.

Details on this clonotype: A junction boundary mismatches the germline segment, possibly from a read error. The gene calls are TRBV5-6 and TRBJ1-1, with a tentative D call TRBD1 (5 bases). CDR1 and CDR2 from the germline V gene are SGHDT and YYEEEE. The CDR3 loop spans 13 amino acids. The CDR3 DNA is TGTGTCAGCAGCTGGCGGGGCCCGGCGGAAGCTTTCTTT. It translates to CVSSWRGPAEAFF.

The chain carries TRBV5-1 and TRBJ2-7; D perhaps matches TRBD1 (5 bases). The V end was cut by 1 base, the J end by 7 bases, with 18 bases between. Germline CDR1 reads SGHRS; CDR2 reads YFSETQ. The CDR3 has 15 residues. DNA for the CDR3: TGCGCCAGCAGCTTGCAGGGTGGGATTTACAATGAGCAGTACTTC. Protein product: CASSLQGGIYNEQYF.

This chain uses TRBV5-6 with TRBJ2-7; possibly TRBD2 for D (9 bases). The CDR3 spans 18 residues. V lost 4 bases and J 3 bases, leaving 26 bases between the germline ends. Germline V gene sequence: CDR1 SGHDT, CDR2 YYEEEE. In DNA, the CDR3 is TGTGCCAGCAGCCCGACAGGGGCGCCGGGACTAGCTCTCTACGAGCAGTACTTC. It specifies CASSPTGAPGLALYEQYF.

This clonotype was seen at least ten times. The gene calls are TRBV5-1 and TRBJ2-3, with a weak D call TRBD2 (6 bases). The CDR3 consists of 16 residues. V lost 3 bases to trimming and J lost 0 bases, with 14 bases between them. Germline CDR1 SGHRS, CDR2 YFSETQ. Written as DNA, the CDR3 is TGCGCCAGCAGCTCTATTTCGGGAGCTAGCACAGATACGCAGTATTTT. The encoded protein is CASSSISGASTDTQYF. The whole variable domain, filled in from reference TRBV5-1 and TRBJ2-3, reads KAGVTQTPRYLIKTRGQQVTLSCSPISGHRSVSWYQQTPGQGLQFLFEYFSETQRNKGNFPGRFSGRQFSNSRSEMNVSTLELGDSALYLCASSSISGASTDTQYFGPGTRLTVL.

This clonotype was found many times. The chain links TRBV4-2 to TRBJ2-3; 7 positions agree with TRBD2. J was trimmed by 2 bases and V by 1 base; bases with no gene match: 9. The CDR3 loop spans 17 amino acids. Germline CDR1 is LGHNA and CDR2 is YNFKEQ. The CDR3 sequence is CASSQGGLREFTDTQYF. In DNA, the CDR3 is TGTGCCAGCAGCCAAGGCGGGTTGCGGGAGTTCACAGATACGCAGTATTTT.

This rearrangement joins TRBV12-3 or TRBV12-4 to TRBJ2-4, with 7 bases lining up with TRBD2. There are 11 residues in the CDR3. V was pared by 4 bases and J by 15 bases, with 6 bases of the junction left unmatched. Written as DNA, the CDR3 is TGTGCCAGCAGTTCCAGCGGGAAGCGGTACTTC. This sequence encodes CASSSSGKRYF.

This clonotype showed up many times. V is TRBV7-2 and J is TRBJ2-3; possibly TRBD1 for D (7 bases). CDR3 length: 16 residues. The germline V and J ends were trimmed by 5 bases and 2 bases, with 17 bases remaining between them. Germline V CDR1 and CDR2: SGHTA, FQGNSA. In DNA, the CDR3 is TGTGCCAGCAGCAGGGGGCTTGGGGGGAACACAGATACGCAGTATTTT. Amino acids: CASSRGLGGNTDTQYF. The full variable domain, completed using reference TRBV7-2 and TRBJ2-3, is GAGVSQSPSNKVTEKGKDVELRCDPISGHTALYWYRQSLGQGLEFLIYFQGNSAPDKSGLPSDRFSAERTGGSVSTLTIQRTQQEDSAVYLCASSRGLGGNTDTQYFGPGTRLTVL.

Many counts were recorded for this clonotype. This rearrangement joins TRBV11-2 to TRBJ2-5; D perhaps matches TRBD1 (6 bases). Trimming took off 4 bases at V and 9 bases at J, with 21 bases between the two ends. The V gene's germline CDR1 is SGHAT and CDR2 FQNNGV. This CDR3 is 15 amino acids long. The CDR3 region is CASSSYRARQGAQYF. DNA of the CDR3: TGTGCCAGCAGCTCCTACAGGGCCCGCCAAGGGGCCCAGTACTTC.

This clonotype was seen many times. Here the CDR3 reads CAIKGSGVQETQYF. DNA for the CDR3: TGTGCCATCAAGGGTAGCGGGGTCCAAGAGACCCAGTACTTC. V and J are TRBV10-3 and TRBJ2-5; 8 bases match TRBD2. The V segment lost 7 bases and the J segment 1 base; nucleotides outside the gene matches: 5. Germline V gene sequence: CDR1 ENHRY, CDR2 SYGVKD. The CDR3 sequence is 14 residues long.

This clonotype occurred many times. This chain links TRBV7-2 with TRBJ2-1, with 10 positions matching TRBD2. CDR3 size: 14 residues. The V gene end was trimmed by 2 bases and the J gene end by 6 bases; junction bases not matched to a gene: 1. CDR1 is SGHTA, CDR2 FQGNSA, per germline. CDR3 DNA: TGTGCCAGCAGCTTACTAGCGGGAGTCAATGAGCAGTTCTTC. This codes for CASSLLAGVNEQFF.

This clonotype was recorded at least ten times. In DNA form, the CDR3 reads TGTGCCAGCAGTGAAAGCGGGAGTGCCTACGAGCAGTACTTC. Translating gives CASSESGSAYEQYF. V is TRBV9 and J is TRBJ2-7, with 8 positions matching TRBD2. The CDR3 spans 14 residues. The germline V gene encodes CDR1 SGDLS and CDR2 YYNGEE. After removal of 5 bases from V and 2 bases from J, the junction contained 6 bases not matched to a gene. Drawing the rest from reference TRBV9 and TRBJ2-7, the complete variable domain is DSGVTQTPKHLITATGQRVTLRCSPRSGDLSVYWYQQSLDQGLQFLIQYYNGEERAKGNILERFSAQQFPDLHSELNLSSLELGDSALYFCASSESGSAYEQYFGPGTRLTVT.

On this clonotype: With only one base between it and a far larger clone, this is likely a read error. V gene TRBV26 combines with J gene TRBJ1-2; TRBD1 was called by the table and not checked on the DNA. TRBV26 is classified as a pseudogene. The CDR3 sequence is 13 residues long. The CDR3 reads CASNPPGVYGYTF. The CDR3, as DNA: TGTGCCAGCAACCCCCCAGGGGTTTATGGCTACACCTTC.

This clonotype occurred many times. V usage is TRBV3-1 and J usage is TRBJ1-6, with a weak D call TRBD1 (5 bases). The CDR3 runs to 14 residues. CDR1 and CDR2 from the germline V gene are LGHDT and YNNKEL (reference sequence). Trimming took off 1 base at V and 10 bases at J, with 11 bases between the two ends. CDR3 nucleotides: TGTGCCAGCAGCCAAGGGGGGTTTAAATCACCCCTCCACTTT. It codes for CASSQGGFKSPLHF.